These 19 T cell receptor beta chains were all obtained from the same sample, sequenced in a study of breast tumors, draining lymph nodes, adjacent tissues. MiXCR was run by TCRdb on the multiplex PCR reads, yielding one entry per CDR3 protein. The repertoire holds about 230,000 distinct CDR3 sequences, about 30% seen once, with approximately 1.4% in the top ten. Samples came from axillary lymph nodes draining the breast cancer. Sequencing used axillary lymph node tissue. These receptors were taken from a female donor with breast cancer. Some clones in this sample may be carry-over from other donors' samples.

The chain uses TRBV11-2 and TRBJ1-5, with unresolved D. Trimming cost V 7 bases and J 1 base, with 14 bases left between them. The CDR3 has 15 amino acids. The germline V gene encodes CDR1 SGHAT and CDR2 FQNNGV. CDR3 loop: CASNNPGRSNQPQHF. The CDR3 DNA is TGTGCCAGCAATAACCCGGGCAGAAGCAATCAGCCCCAGCATTTT.

The chain carries TRBV2 and TRBJ1-1; D not resolved. The CDR3 covers 14 residues. The germline V gene has CDR1 SNHLY and CDR2 FYNNEI. The ends were cut back, 8 bases at V and 2 bases at J, with 15 bases in the middle. As DNA, the CDR3 is TGTGCCAGCGGTCTGCAACAGAGAAACACTGAAGCTTTCTTT. This codes for CASGLQQRNTEAFF. Full variable domain (remainder filled in from reference TRBV2 and TRBJ1-1): EPEVTQTPSHQVTQMGQEVILRCVPISNHLYFYWYRQILGQKVEFLVSFYNNEISEKSEIFDDQFSVERPDGSNFTLKIRSTKLEDSAMYFCASGLQQRNTEAFFGQGTRLTVV.

This clonotype was found a few times. Here the CDR3 omits its conserved ending phenylalanine or tryptophan, so a read error is the likely source. CDR3 bases: TGTGCCAGCTCACTACAGGGTGACTATGGCTACACCTCC. This translates into CASSLQGDYGYTS. The genes are TRBV18 and TRBJ1-2; D is perhaps TRBD1 (6 bases). The length of the CDR3 is 13 residues. The germline V gene encodes CDR1 KGHSH and CDR2 LQKENI. V gave up 4 bases and J gave up 3 bases, with 9 bases separating them.

The chain is built from TRBV19 and TRBJ1-5; D is uncertain. Germline values: CDR1 LNHDA, CDR2 SQIVND (reference sequence). The CDR3 runs to 16 residues. Trimming removed 6 bases from V and 11 bases from J, with 26 bases in between. The CDR3 sequence is CASSHRLDWYQETQHF. CDR3 coding DNA: TGTGCCAGTAGCCACCGACTAGATTGGTACCAAGAGACCCAGCATTTT.

This clonotype was seen ten or more times. The V gene is TRBV7-8, the J gene TRBJ2-2; D unresolved. V lost 1 base and J lost 6, with 9 bases in between. Germline lookup yields CDR1 SGHVS and CDR2 FQNEAQ. CDR3 size: 14 residues. Here the CDR3 DNA reads TGTGCCAGCAGCTTAGTATTGCAGGCCGGGGAGCTGTTTTTT. It encodes CASSLVLQAGELFF.

The chain joins TRBV12-3 or TRBV12-4 to TRBJ2-5; D could derive from TRBD1 or TRBD2 (5 bases each). With 2 bases removed from V and 7 bases from J, the gap between germline ends came to 11 bases. The CDR3 loop spans 13 amino acids. CDR3 nucleotides: TGTGCCAGCAGTTTAATGGGGGTCGGGACCCAGTACTTC. Amino acids: CASSLMGVGTQYF.

This clonotype was found many times. This rearrangement joins TRBV12-3 or TRBV12-4 to TRBJ1-5, with unresolved D. The V and J ends lost 1 base and 9 bases respectively, with 7 bases between them. CDR3 length equals 12 residues. The chain's CDR3 is CASSLGEWPQHF. CDR3 bases: TGTGCCAGCAGTTTAGGAGAATGGCCCCAGCATTTT.

This clonotype showed up many times. The V gene is TRBV4-3, the J gene TRBJ2-2, with D uncertain. The germline V and J ends were trimmed by 0 bases and 7 bases, with 18 bases remaining between them. Germline-derived CDR1 and CDR2 are LGHNA and YSLEER. CDR3 length: 17 amino acids. CDR3: CASSQDPQGPVNGELFF. The CDR3 nucleotides read TGCGCCAGCAGCCAAGATCCCCAAGGGCCGGTTAACGGGGAGCTGTTTTTT.

This clonotype was detected many times. The CDR3 nucleotides are TGTGCCTGTGAGCCGCAGACCTACAATGAGCAGTTCTTC. Amino acid sequence: CACEPQTYNEQFF. The chain couples TRBV30 to TRBJ2-1; no definite D call. The V gene's germline CDR1 is GTSNPN and CDR2 SVGIG (reference sequence). The CDR3 length is 13 residues. Trimming took off 6 bases at V and 2 bases at J, with 11 bases between the two ends.

The CDR3 is CASSIIAGGPPSTDTQYF. CDR3 DNA sequence: TGTGCCAGTAGTATCATAGCGGGAGGGCCCCCTAGCACAGATACGCAGTATTTT. The rearrangement joins TRBV19 to TRBJ2-3; 11 positions agree with TRBD2. With 3 bases clipped from V and 0 bases from J, the junction kept 8 bases outside the gene matches. The CDR3 is made up of 18 amino acids. Germline assignment: CDR1 LNHDA and CDR2 SQIVND (reference sequence).

On this clonotype itself: A junction boundary mismatches the germline segment, possibly from a read error. The V gene is TRBV9, the J gene TRBJ2-1; possibly TRBD2 for D (6 bases). The CDR3 length is 15 residues. Germline V gene data show CDR1 as SGDLS and CDR2 as YYNGEE. CDR3 DNA sequence: TGTGCCAGCAGCGTGGGTAGCGGTGGTGGGAATGAGCCGTTCTTC. Its protein product is CASSVGSGGGNEPFF.

The chain combines TRBV19 with TRBJ2-4; a possible D gene is TRBD2 (6 bases). CDR1 LNHDA and CDR2 SQIVND come from the germline V gene (reference sequence). The V and J ends lost 2 bases and 0 bases respectively, with 11 bases between them. The CDR3 loop spans 16 amino acids. The CDR3, as DNA: TGTGCCAGTAGTATAAACACCGGGGGAGCCAAAAACATTCAGTACTTC. Its protein is CASSINTGGAKNIQYF.

This clonotype was seen at least ten times. The J gene is TRBJ2-1, the V gene TRBV5-1, with 10 nucleotides matching TRBD2. Germline CDR1 and CDR2: SGHRS and YFSETQ. The CDR3 sequence is 16 residues long. V lost 6 bases and J lost 6; bases outside the gene matches: 12. CDR3 nucleotide sequence: TGCGCCAGCACACTCTCCGGGACTAGCGTCGCCAATGAGCAGTTCTTC. Its translation: CASTLSGTSVANEQFF.

In the case of this clonotype: It is likely a read error, because the conserved phenylalanine at the end of the CDR3 is missing. The chain uses TRBV11-1 and TRBJ1-3; TRBD1 aligns across 9 bases. The CDR3 is 15 amino acids. V trimming: 5 bases; J trimming: 4 bases; junction bases outside the gene matches: 6. The germline V gene has CDR1 SGHAT and CDR2 FQDESV (reference sequence). The CDR3 DNA follows: TGTGCCAGCAGCGCCGGGACAGGGCACGGAAACACCATATATCCT. Translation: CASSAGTGHGNTIYP.

This chain links TRBV5-1 with TRBJ2-1; TRBD2 matches at 11 bases. Germline lookup yields CDR1 SGHRS and CDR2 YFSETQ. Unmatched junction bases numbered 9, after V lost 4 bases and J lost 9 bases. This CDR3 spans 15 amino acids. CDR3 region: CASSQTSGSKGEQFF. The CDR3 DNA is TGCGCCAGCAGCCAAACTAGCGGGAGCAAGGGTGAGCAGTTCTTC.

This clonotype was seen ten or more times. The rearrangement uses TRBV20-1 and TRBJ2-5; unclear D gene. Germline V CDR1 and CDR2: DFQATT, SNEGSKA (reference sequence). Trimming shortened V by 5 bases and J by 4 bases, and 17 bases separated the two germline ends. The CDR3 has 14 amino acids. The CDR3 here is CSAERDGPGETQYF. CDR3 DNA: TGCAGTGCTGAGAGAGACGGCCCCGGAGAGACCCAGTACTTC.

V and J are TRBV2 and TRBJ1-3; TRBD1 might be the D (6 bases). This CDR3 is 12 amino acids long. V lost 6 bases, J lost 8 bases, and 11 bases lay in between. CDR1 is SNHLY, CDR2 FYNNEI, per germline. CDR3 DNA: TGTGCCAGCAGACGGACAGCGGACACCATATATTTT. It codes for CASRRTADTIYF. Looking up the rest from reference TRBV2 and TRBJ1-3 gives the full variable domain: EPEVTQTPSHQVTQMGQEVILRCVPISNHLYFYWYRQILGQKVEFLVSFYNNEISEKSEIFDDQFSVERPDGSNFTLKIRSTKLEDSAMYFCASRRTADTIYFGEGSWLTVV.

Many counts were recorded for this clonotype. The chain carries TRBV10-3 and TRBJ2-7; 8 bases line up with TRBD2. Germline values: CDR1 ENHRY, CDR2 SYGVKD. The CDR3 totals 12 residues. J lost 6 bases, V lost 5 bases, and 3 bases had no gene match. The CDR3 loop is CAISKREREQYF. In nucleotides, the CDR3 is TGTGCCATCAGTAAGCGGGAGCGCGAGCAGTACTTC.

Note on this clonotype: A junction boundary mismatches the germline segment, possibly from a read error. The rearrangement joins TRBV9 to TRBJ2-5; D is ambiguous. The CDR3 spans 14 residues. Germline CDR1 SGDLS, CDR2 YYNGEE. CDR3 in DNA: TGTGTCAGCAGCGTAGTAGATAGGGCGGCGACCCAGTCCTTC. This encodes CVSSVVDRAATQSF. The variable domain in full, completed from reference TRBV9 and TRBJ2-5, reads DSGVTQTPKHLITATGQRVTLRCSPRSGDLSVYWYQQSLDQGLQFLIQYYNGEERAKGNILERFSAQQFPDLHSELNLSSLELGDSALYFCVSSVVDRAATQSFGPGTRLLVL.